These 32 T cell receptor beta chains came from one sample sequenced in a study of vaccination effects on CD4 cells after COVID-19. Profiling relied on immunoSEQ multiplex PCR, and the TCRdb table lists in-frame clones only, not all of them. The data show 20,000 to 25,000 clones, with roughly 73% seen just once and more than 9.5% held by the top ten. Having been cultured for less than 12 days, the cells underwent CD4+ T cell isolation. Antigen specificity for these receptors is unknown. The input for sequencing was CD4+ T cells from PBMCs cultured without peptide, taken before COVID-19 vaccination. Source of these receptors: a human donor who received a COVID-19 vaccine.

This clone was detected a few times. The genes are TRBV27 and TRBJ1-6, with D unclear. The CDR3 sequence is 14 residues long. V was cut by 5 bases and J by 3 bases, with 8 bases left in between. Germline V gives CDR1 MNHEY, CDR2 SMNVEV (reference sequence). CDR3 amino acids: CASSILFYNSPLHF. DNA of the CDR3: TGTGCCAGCAGTATCCTATTCTATAATTCACCCCTCCACTTT.

This chain links TRBV6-6 with TRBJ1-3, with no clear D. The CDR3 consists of 15 residues. V was cut by 2 bases and J by 0 bases, with 8 bases left in between. The germline CDR1 and CDR2 sequences are MNHNY and SVGAGI (reference sequence). CDR3: CASSYGRHSGNTIYF. The CDR3 DNA is TGTGCCAGCAGTTACGGCCGGCACTCTGGAAACACCATATATTTT.

This clone was counted between two and nine times. The CDR3 is CASSSRGGTNEQYF. The CDR3 coding sequence is TGTGCCAGCAGCTCCCGGGGAGGGACCAACGAGCAGTACTTC. The chain has TRBV5-4 and TRBJ2-7; TRBD2 matches at 7 bases. V lost 3 bases and J lost 5; bases outside the gene matches: 8. The CDR3 is 14 amino acids. Germline CDR1 is SGHNT and CDR2 is YYREEE (reference sequence).

This clone was seen more than once but under ten times. The chain combines TRBV7-2 with TRBJ2-5, with 9 bases that match TRBD2. The CDR3 spans 14 residues. The V and J ends lost 9 bases and 6 bases, in that order; junction bases with no gene match: 11. Germline V gene data show CDR1 as SGHTA and CDR2 as FQGNSA. CDR3 DNA sequence: TGTGCCAGTTCCCTAGCGGGGAGGGGGAAGACCCAGTACTTC. Its protein is CASSLAGRGKTQYF.

The table lists this clone with a count of one. The CDR3 region has the DNA TGTGCCAGCAGCCCCGCGATACAGGGGTGGGATGGCTACACCTTC. Protein sequence: CASSPAIQGWDGYTF. The chain carries TRBV7-2 and TRBJ1-2; TRBD1 agrees at 7 bases. The CDR3 totals 15 residues. The V and J ends lost 5 bases and 6 bases, in that order; junction bases with no gene match: 12. Germline V CDR1 and CDR2: SGHTA, FQGNSA.

On this clone itself: Other nucleotide sequences in the sample specify the same CDR3. J is TRBJ2-1 and V is TRBV7-2; D possibly corresponds to TRBD2 (6 bases). Trimming left V 0 bases short and J 4 bases short, with 7 bases between. The CDR3 spans 14 residues. The germline CDR1 and CDR2 sequences are SGHTA and FQGNSA. CDR3 in DNA: TGTGCCAGCAGCTTAGCGGGGGGTTACAATGAGCAGTTCTTC. The encoded protein is CASSLAGGYNEQFF.

This clone was counted between two and nine times. The J gene is TRBJ1-5, the V gene TRBV4-3, with D possibly TRBD1 on 6 matching bases. CDR1 LGHNA and CDR2 YSLEER come from the germline V gene. V lost 0 bases and J lost 2, with 11 bases in between. The CDR3 contains 16 residues. CDR3 in amino acids: CASSQDLRGGNQPQHF. The CDR3 DNA is TGCGCCAGCAGCCAAGATCTCAGGGGCGGCAATCAGCCCCAGCATTTT.

Only a few counts were recorded for this clone. V usage is TRBV24-1 and J usage is TRBJ2-7, with D perhaps matching TRBD1 (6 bases). Germline CDR1 reads KGHDR; CDR2 reads SFDVKD. CDR3 length: 13 amino acids. The V gene lost 2 bases and the J gene lost 7 bases, with 11 bases spanning the gap. The CDR3 nucleotides read TGTGCCACCAGTGATTCCGGGACAAGTGAGCAGTACTTC. Translating it yields CATSDSGTSEQYF.

This sequence joins TRBV14 and TRBJ2-7; TRBD1 matches at 10 bases. V was clipped by 5 bases and J by 6 bases; unmatched bases: 31. The germline V gene encodes CDR1 SGHDN and CDR2 FVKESK. This CDR3 region has 22 residues. The CDR3: CASSYRDRGSGLVWSGSREQYF. CDR3 DNA sequence: TGTGCCAGCAGCTACCGGGACAGGGGTTCCGGTCTGGTGTGGAGCGGGAGTCGCGAGCAGTACTTC.

The gene calls are TRBV9 and TRBJ1-5; D uncertain. CDR3 length: 15 residues. V was pared by 3 bases and J by 4 bases, with 14 bases between. In germline, CDR1 is SGDLS, CDR2 YYNGEE. The chain's CDR3 is CASSEGGIGNQPQHF. The CDR3 bases are TGTGCCAGCAGCGAGGGTGGAATTGGGAATCAGCCCCAGCATTTT.

V usage is TRBV5-1 and J usage is TRBJ2-1, with 8 bases that match TRBD1. This CDR3 has 16 amino acids. Germline loops: CDR1 SGHRS, CDR2 YFSETQ. J lost 10 bases, V lost 0 bases, and 12 bases had no gene match. The CDR3 sequence: CASSLAVGQGQGEQFF. CDR3 in DNA: TGCGCCAGCAGCTTGGCGGTAGGACAGGGCCAAGGGGAGCAGTTCTTC. The full variable domain, its missing parts supplied by reference TRBV5-1 and TRBJ2-1, is KAGVTQTPRYLIKTRGQQVTLSCSPISGHRSVSWYQQTPGQGLQFLFEYFSETQRNKGNFPGRFSGRQFSNSRSEMNVSTLELGDSALYLCASSLAVGQGQGEQFFGPGTRLTVL.

This clone was seen more than once but under ten times. The gene calls are TRBV7-9 and TRBJ1-5; no reliable D call. The CDR3 extends over 15 amino acids. CDR1 is SEHNR, CDR2 FQNEAQ, per germline (reference sequence). Trimming cost V 1 base and J 7 bases, with 14 bases left between them. CDR3 loop: CASSLGGRRGQPQHF. The CDR3 coding sequence is TGTGCCAGCAGCTTAGGTGGAAGGCGAGGGCAGCCCCAGCATTTT.

The rearrangement uses TRBV30 and TRBJ2-7; 8 bases map to TRBD2. The junction had 7 bases not matched to a gene; V was cut back by 0 bases and J by 9 bases. Germline loops: CDR1 GTSNPN, CDR2 SVGIG (reference sequence). The CDR3 runs to 13 residues. In DNA, the CDR3 is TGTGCCTGGAGTGTAGGGCGTGCGGGGGGGCAGTACTTC. The encoded protein is CAWSVGRAGGQYF.

This clone was observed a handful of times. The chain joins TRBV6-1 to TRBJ2-1, with 9 bases fitting TRBD2. The CDR3 has 15 residues. Germline V gene sequence: CDR1 MNHNS, CDR2 SASEGT. V shed 3 bases, J shed 2 bases, and the junction held 2 bases outside the gene matches. DNA of the CDR3: TGTGCCAGCAGTGAGGGCGGGAGGGCCTACAATGAGCAGTTCTTC. The encoded protein is CASSEGGRAYNEQFF.

This chain joins TRBV5-1 and TRBJ2-3; D is unresolved. This CDR3 is 14 amino acids long. Trimming left V 5 bases short and J 1 base short, with 11 bases between. Germline V gives CDR1 SGHRS, CDR2 YFSETQ. The CDR3 loop is CASSFAGGTDTQYF. The CDR3, as DNA: TGCGCCAGCAGTTTCGCTGGGGGCACAGATACGCAGTATTTT.

The V call is TRBV9, the J call TRBJ2-1; D perhaps matches TRBD2 (5 bases). Trimming took off 0 bases at V and 8 bases at J, with 12 bases between the two ends. Germline CDR1 SGDLS, CDR2 YYNGEE. The CDR3 runs to 14 residues. The CDR3 region has the DNA TGTGCCAGCAGCGTAGAAATCGGCGGGTATGAGCAGTTCTTC. Translating it yields CASSVEIGGYEQFF.

This clone was detected a few times. The chain joins TRBV5-4 to TRBJ1-2; D remains ambiguous. The CDR3 contains 14 residues. The V and J ends lost 0 bases and 1 base respectively, with 7 bases between them. Germline CDR1 SGHNT, CDR2 YYREEE (reference sequence). The CDR3 bases are TGTGCCAGCAGCTTGGATGGGTATAACTATGGCTACACCTTC. It codes for CASSLDGYNYGYTF.

The V and J genes are TRBV28 and TRBJ1-5; the D gene is possibly TRBD1 (6 bases). CDR3 length: 14 amino acids. The V end lost 8 bases, the J end lost 7 bases, and 18 bases lay between the germline ends. CDR1 is MDHEN and CDR2 is SYDVKM in the germline V gene. The DNA for the CDR3 is TGTGCCAGCCAAGCAGGGGCCCTAGGGCAGCCCCAGCATTTT. It yields the protein CASQAGALGQPQHF.

This clone was seen more than once but under ten times. J is TRBJ2-7 and V is TRBV14; D remains unclear. The V and J ends lost 0 bases and 4 bases respectively, with 19 bases between them. The CDR3 has 17 residues. CDR1 is SGHDN, CDR2 FVKESK, per germline. The CDR3 loop reads CASSQDAGGHRVYEQYF. For the CDR3, the DNA is TGTGCCAGCAGCCAAGATGCAGGCGGTCATCGGGTATACGAGCAGTACTTC. Together with reference TRBV14 and TRBJ2-7, the CDR3 gives the full variable domain: EAGVTQFPSHSVIEKGQTVTLRCDPISGHDNLYWYRRVMGKEIKFLLHFVKESKQDESGMPNNRFLAERTGGTYSTLKVQPAELEDSGVYFCASSQDAGGHRVYEQYFGPGTRLTVT.

This clone was detected a few times. J is TRBJ1-2 and V is TRBV5-1, with D maybe TRBD1 (5 bases). Germline V gives CDR1 SGHRS, CDR2 YFSETQ. This CDR3 is 16 amino acids long. Trimming removed 4 bases at V and 0 bases at J, with 16 bases between. Here the CDR3 reads CASSPVWGSSNYGYTF. The CDR3 nucleotides read TGCGCCAGCAGCCCCGTATGGGGCAGTTCTAACTATGGCTACACCTTC.

This clone was counted only a few times. The CDR3 DNA reads as TGTGCCAGCACCGGACGCCCCGGCAGGGGATATGGCTACACCTTC. Its translation is CASTGRPGRGYGYTF. V is TRBV6-5 and J is TRBJ1-2; tentatively, D is TRBD1 (6 bases). Germline CDR1 and CDR2: MNHEY and SVGAGI. The V end lost 7 bases, the J end lost 5 bases, and 20 bases lay between the germline ends. CDR3 size: 15 residues.

This clone was counted a few times. The chain is built from TRBV6-1 and TRBJ1-2; D possibly corresponds to TRBD1 (5 bases). Trimming stripped 1 base from V and 4 bases from J, with 7 bases between. CDR3 size: 13 residues. Germline V gene lookup returns CDR1 MNHNS and CDR2 SASEGT. DNA of the CDR3: TGTGCCAGCAGTGAAGGACAGCTCTATGGCTACACCTTC. It codes for CASSEGQLYGYTF.

This clone was counted between two and nine times. The gene calls are TRBV5-1 and TRBJ1-2; TRBD1 agrees at 8 bases. Germline V gives CDR1 SGHRS, CDR2 YFSETQ. V lost 1 base, J lost 6 bases, and 2 bases stayed unmatched. This CDR3 contains 13 residues. This chain's CDR3 is CASSLSGGDGYTF. For the CDR3, the DNA is TGCGCCAGCAGCTTGTCAGGGGGCGATGGCTACACCTTC.

V and J are TRBV10-3 and TRBJ1-2, with 8 bases fitting TRBD1. Trimming cost V 3 bases and J 4 bases; bases outside gene matches: 10. Germline V gives CDR1 ENHRY, CDR2 SYGVKD. This CDR3 has 16 amino acids. In nucleotides, the CDR3 is TGTGCCATCAGTGACCGGGACAGGCCTCTTCTCTATGGCTACACCTTC. Encoded protein: CAISDRDRPLLYGYTF.

The V gene is TRBV7-2, the J gene TRBJ2-1; 9 bases are shared with TRBD2. This CDR3 contains 17 residues. Germline CDR1 reads SGHTA; CDR2 reads FQGNSA. J lost 7 bases, V lost 1 base, and 11 bases had no gene match. CDR3 amino acids: CASSLDGARGGLNEQFF. The CDR3 region has the DNA TGTGCCAGCAGCTTAGACGGGGCGCGGGGGGGCCTGAATGAGCAGTTCTTC.

The chain has TRBV6-5 and TRBJ2-7, with 9 bases fitting TRBD2. This CDR3 spans 14 amino acids. CDR1 and CDR2 (germline): MNHEY, SVGAGI. The trim removed 10 bases at V and 1 base at J, leaving 8 bases unmatched. CDR3 in amino acids: CATRGGRGSYEQYF. The CDR3 DNA reads TGTGCCACCAGGGGCGGGAGGGGGTCCTACGAGCAGTACTTC.

The J gene is TRBJ1-2, the V gene TRBV5-6; D gene unclear. From germline, CDR1 is SGHDT and CDR2 YYEEEE. The CDR3 contains 14 residues. Trimming stripped 3 bases from V and 4 bases from J, with 13 bases between. The chain's CDR3 is CASSSSASAYGYTF. The CDR3 DNA is TGTGCCAGCAGCTCGTCCGCATCCGCCTATGGCTACACCTTC.

The V call is TRBV30, the J call TRBJ2-3; no reliable D call. V gave up 5 bases and J gave up 2 bases, with 8 bases separating them. The V gene's germline CDR1 is GTSNPN and CDR2 SVGIG (reference sequence). The CDR3 spans 12 residues. The CDR3 DNA sequence: TGTGCCTGGGGAACCTTCACAGATACGCAGTATTTT. Amino acid sequence: CAWGTFTDTQYF.

The chain carries TRBV27 and TRBJ2-5; 8 bases align to TRBD2. From germline, CDR1 is MNHEY and CDR2 SMNVEV (reference sequence). The CDR3 contains 15 residues. V was clipped by 5 bases and J by 4 bases; unmatched bases: 9. The CDR3 DNA reads TGTGCCAGCAGTGATGGGCGGGGGGAATCAGAGACCCAGTACTTC. Translated: CASSDGRGESETQYF.

The chain uses TRBV6-5 and TRBJ1-1; perhaps TRBD1 as D (5 bases). V was shortened by 0 bases and J by 4 bases, with 15 bases between the two germline ends. Looked up from germline, CDR1 is MNHEY and CDR2 is SVGAGI. The CDR3 consists of 16 residues. CDR3 sequence: CASSYSIRAGGTEAFF. The CDR3 coding sequence is TGTGCCAGCAGTTACTCTATAAGGGCCGGGGGCACTGAAGCTTTCTTT.

This rearrangement joins TRBV7-2 to TRBJ2-2; 7 bases match TRBD1. Germline values: CDR1 SGHTA, CDR2 FQGNSA. Trimming cost V 0 bases and J 6 bases; bases outside gene matches: 13. This CDR3 has 18 residues. The CDR3, as DNA: TGTGCCAGCAGCTTAGCTGCACGCCGACAGGGAAGCGCCGGGGAGCTGTTTTTT. Protein sequence: CASSLAARRQGSAGELFF. The complete variable domain, with remaining parts taken from reference TRBV7-2 and TRBJ2-2, reads GAGVSQSPSNKVTEKGKDVELRCDPISGHTALYWYRQSLGQGLEFLIYFQGNSAPDKSGLPSDRFSAERTGGSVSTLTIQRTQQEDSAVYLCASSLAARRQGSAGELFFGEGSRLTVL.

V usage is TRBV9 and J usage is TRBJ2-2, with a possible D match to TRBD2 (6 bases). Germline V gene data show CDR1 as SGDLS and CDR2 as YYNGEE. V was cut by 0 bases and J by 3 bases, with 9 bases left in between. The CDR3 is 15 amino acids. CDR3 amino acids: CASSVAGDYTGELFF. CDR3 in DNA: TGTGCCAGCAGCGTAGCCGGGGACTACACCGGGGAGCTGTTTTTT.